This T cell receptor (beta chain) was sequenced in a study of blood T cell repertoires in COVID-19. About the study: Samples taken during acute and convalescent COVID-19 were collected in the United States, Italy and Spain.

Authors' processing steps: Estimation of nucleated cell counts was performed using reference gene primer amplification. Profiled with immunoSEQ multiplex PCR; TCRdb holds only in-frame clones, not every one. V and J calls and clone size are those listed in that table; D and trimming were worked out from the DNA. The data contain around 16,000 clones, approximately 86% of them singletons. The receptor was derived from a man in his sixties with acute or convalescent COVID-19. Sequencing used peripheral blood.

The CDR3 DNA reads as TGTGCCAGCAGGGCCCAGTTAGATTGGGCTGAAAAACTGTTTTTT. This encodes CASRAQLDWAEKLFF. J is TRBJ1-4 and V is TRBV2; no definite D call. Germline-derived CDR1 and CDR2 are SNHLY and FYNNEI. Trimming stripped 6 bases from V and 7 bases from J, with 18 bases between. The CDR3 extends over 15 amino acids.